One sample yielded the 24 T cell receptor beta chains listed below, sequenced in a study of neurological immune-mediated disorders. Using its own MiXCR run on the 5' RACE reads, TCRdb lists one record per CDR3 protein. The sample contains some 83,000 distinct CDR3 sequences, 2% to 3% of which appear only once. The sample was PBMCs. The origin of the receptors is a woman in her 30s with multiple sclerosis.

Many counts were recorded for this clonotype. The chain links TRBV24-1 to TRBJ2-1; D assignment may be TRBD1 or TRBD2 (5 bases each). V was trimmed by 1 base and J by 6 bases, leaving 18 bases between them. The CDR3 sequence is 17 residues long. Germline CDR1 is KGHDR and CDR2 is SFDVKD. CDR3 residues: CATSDLEGARGGNEQFF. DNA of the CDR3: TGTGCCACCAGTGATTTAGAAGGGGCTCGGGGTGGCAATGAGCAGTTCTTC.

The sample holds many counts of this clonotype. The chain uses TRBV7-9 and TRBJ2-1, with 8 bases identical to TRBD1. The CDR3 loop spans 15 amino acids. CDR1 is SEHNR and CDR2 is FQNEAQ in the germline V gene (reference sequence). After removal of 2 bases from V and 7 bases from J, the junction contained 7 bases not matched to a gene. CDR3 sequence reads: CASSLWQGANNEQFF. The CDR3 DNA reads TGTGCCAGCAGCTTATGGCAGGGGGCGAATAATGAGCAGTTCTTC.

This clonotype was recorded many times. V usage is TRBV6-2 or TRBV6-3 and J usage is TRBJ2-5; D assignment may be TRBD1 or TRBD2 (6 bases each). This CDR3 has 13 residues. Germline V lookup: CDR1 MNHEY, CDR2 SVGEGT. Trimming pared 6 bases from V and 5 bases from J, leaving 13 bases between. The CDR3 DNA is TGTGCCAGCAGGAACGGGGGCCGGGAGACCCAGTACTTC. It specifies CASRNGGRETQYF.

This clonotype was observed many times. The gene calls are TRBV6-5 and TRBJ2-7, with 13 bases matching TRBD2. Trimming removed 8 bases from V and 4 bases from J; junction bases left unmatched: 8. The CDR3 spans 15 residues. Looked up from germline, CDR1 is MNHEY and CDR2 is SVGAGI. The CDR3 DNA sequence: TGTGCCAGCCGCCAAGGACTAGCGGGAGTGTACGAGCAGTACTTC. The encoded protein is CASRQGLAGVYEQYF.

This clonotype appeared many times. The rearrangement uses TRBV20-1 and TRBJ2-3; 7 nucleotides line up with TRBD2. CDR3 length: 15 amino acids. The germline CDR1 and CDR2 sequences are DFQATT and SNEGSKA (reference sequence). Unmatched junction bases numbered 3, after V lost 0 bases and J lost 0 bases. The CDR3 nucleotides are TGCAGTGCTAGAGATCCGGGAGGAAGCACAGATACGCAGTATTTT. It codes for CSARDPGGSTDTQYF.

This clonotype was counted at least ten times. The chain employs TRBV20-1 and TRBJ1-2; D uncertain. The CDR3 has 12 residues. Trimming pared 4 bases from V and 8 bases from J, leaving 14 bases between. Germline V gene lookup returns CDR1 DFQATT and CDR2 SNEGSKA (reference sequence). CDR3 loop: CSATDGLRGYTF. The DNA of the CDR3 is TGCAGTGCTACGGACGGGCTGAGAGGCTACACCTTC.

There are many counts of this clonotype. J is TRBJ1-1 and V is TRBV12-3 or TRBV12-4; a possible D gene is TRBD1 (6 bases). Trimming shortened V by 7 bases and J by 0 bases, and 12 bases separated the two germline ends. The CDR3 covers 14 residues. The CDR3 region is CASTQDSLNTEAFF. The CDR3 region has the DNA TGTGCCAGCACTCAGGACAGCTTGAACACTGAAGCTTTCTTT.

At least ten counts were recorded for this clonotype. The chain carries TRBV10-2 and TRBJ1-1; 10 bases line up with TRBD1. The CDR3 covers 13 residues. Per germline, CDR1 WSHSY and CDR2 SAAADI. V lost 7 bases and J lost 6; bases outside the gene matches: 5. CDR3 DNA sequence: TGCGCCAGCATCGGGACAGGGGCGTCTGAAGCTTTCTTT. The encoded protein is CASIGTGASEAFF.

This clonotype occurred many times. The rearrangement links TRBV6-5 to TRBJ2-3; D is unresolved. This CDR3 region has 11 residues. CDR1 and CDR2 from the germline V gene are MNHEY and SVGAGI. The germline V and J ends were trimmed by 8 bases and 4 bases, with 7 bases remaining between them. CDR3 nucleotide sequence: TGTGCCAGCGGATTAGCAGATACGCAGTATTTT. Translation: CASGLADTQYF.

This clonotype was observed a handful of times. V and J are TRBV4-1 and TRBJ1-1; 8 nucleotides line up with TRBD1. The CDR3 has 14 amino acids. Germline V gene data show CDR1 as MGHRA and CDR2 as YSYEKL. J lost 9 bases, V lost 1 base, and 7 bases had no gene match. The CDR3 sequence: CASSQGQGAYKAFF. CDR3 coding DNA: TGCGCCAGCAGCCAAGGTCAGGGGGCGTATAAAGCTTTCTTT.

This clonotype was recorded at least ten times. The chain has TRBV20-1 and TRBJ2-3; perhaps TRBD2 as D (6 bases). This CDR3 has 14 amino acids. Germline values: CDR1 DFQATT, CDR2 SNEGSKA (reference sequence). V was pared by 2 bases and J by 3 bases, with 12 bases between. This CDR3 reads CSARHGSGTDTQYF. The CDR3, as DNA: TGCAGTGCTAGACACGGGAGTGGAACAGATACGCAGTATTTT.

At least ten counts were recorded for this clonotype. V and J are TRBV20-1 and TRBJ2-1; 7 bases map to TRBD1. This CDR3 region has 14 residues. Germline lookup yields CDR1 DFQATT and CDR2 SNEGSKA (reference sequence). The junction had 12 bases not matched to a gene; V was cut back by 7 bases and J by 6 bases. The CDR3 DNA reads TGCAGTGTCATAGACAGGGAGAACTTCAATGAGCAGTTCTTC. This codes for CSVIDRENFNEQFF.

This clonotype has at least ten counts. This chain uses TRBV20-1 with TRBJ1-4; unclear D gene. Trimming shortened V by 3 bases and J by 6 bases, and 14 bases separated the two germline ends. In germline, CDR1 is DFQATT, CDR2 SNEGSKA (reference sequence). The CDR3 is 14 residues long. This CDR3 is CSASKGGLHEKLFF. DNA for the CDR3: TGCAGTGCTAGTAAGGGAGGCCTTCATGAAAAACTGTTTTTT.

The table lists this clonotype with many counts. The chain carries TRBV24-1 and TRBJ2-1; D is possibly TRBD1 (6 bases). The germline V and J ends were trimmed by 3 bases and 5 bases, with 19 bases remaining between them. The CDR3 spans 17 residues. Germline V lookup: CDR1 KGHDR, CDR2 SFDVKD. The CDR3 region is CATSDAWWGTIHNEQFF. The DNA of the CDR3 is TGTGCCACCAGTGATGCCTGGTGGGGGACAATTCACAATGAGCAGTTCTTC.

The sample holds a few counts of this clonotype. An end of the junction does not agree with germline; a read error may underlie this. V and J are TRBV7-7 and TRBJ2-5; 10 bases map to TRBD2. CDR3 size: 15 residues. CDR1 SSHAT and CDR2 FNYEAQ come from the germline V gene (reference sequence). CDR3 sequence: CASSPGGTSEETQYF. The CDR3 bases are TGTGCTAGCAGCCCGGGCGGGACTAGCGAAGAGACCCAGTACTTC.

This clonotype was seen ten or more times. The V and J genes are TRBV29-1 and TRBJ1-2; D is possibly TRBD1 (6 bases). The V end was cut by 6 bases, the J end by 8 bases, with 13 bases between. Germline V CDR1 and CDR2: SQVTM, ANQGSEA. This CDR3 region has 11 residues. The CDR3 region is CSVQLGGGYTF. The CDR3, as DNA: TGCAGCGTGCAACTAGGGGGAGGCTACACCTTC.

This clonotype has ten or more counts. CDR3 bases: TGCGCCAGCAGCGCGGGACTAGCGGGGGCAGATACGCAGTATTTT. This codes for CASSAGLAGADTQYF. V is TRBV5-1 and J is TRBJ2-3; 14 positions match TRBD2. The V segment lost 4 bases and the J segment 4 bases; nucleotides outside the gene matches: 2. CDR1 and CDR2 (germline): SGHRS, YFSETQ. The CDR3 loop spans 15 amino acids. Full variable domain (remainder filled in from reference TRBV5-1 and TRBJ2-3): KAGVTQTPRYLIKTRGQQVTLSCSPISGHRSVSWYQQTPGQGLQFLFEYFSETQRNKGNFPGRFSGRQFSNSRSEMNVSTLELGDSALYLCASSAGLAGADTQYFGPGTRLTVL.

This clonotype has ten or more counts. This sequence joins TRBV20-1 and TRBJ2-7, with a possible D match to TRBD1 (5 bases). This CDR3 has 13 residues. Deletions cut 6 bases from V and 1 base from J, with 13 bases between. The germline V gene encodes CDR1 DFQATT and CDR2 SNEGSKA (reference sequence). Written as DNA, the CDR3 is TGCAGTGCCAAACCAGGGTTTTCCTACGAGCAGTACTTC. It encodes CSAKPGFSYEQYF.

This clonotype appeared many times. This chain joins TRBV20-1 and TRBJ2-2; perhaps TRBD2 as D (6 bases). Germline V gives CDR1 DFQATT, CDR2 SNEGSKA (reference sequence). V was shortened by 3 bases and J by 7 bases, with 15 bases between the two germline ends. The CDR3 is 14 residues long. CDR3 amino acids: CSARGLRDGGELFF. In DNA, the CDR3 is TGCAGTGCTAGGGGTCTGCGGGATGGCGGGGAGCTGTTTTTT.

This clonotype was detected ten times or more. This chain connects TRBV28 to TRBJ2-1; TRBD2 is a possible D gene (6 bases). Trimming removed 2 bases from V and 0 bases from J, with 8 bases in between. CDR1 and CDR2 from the germline V gene are MDHEN and SYDVKM. The CDR3 consists of 15 residues. CDR3 nucleotides: TGTGCCAGCAGTTTACACGGGAGCTCCTACAATGAGCAGTTCTTC. The encoded protein is CASSLHGSSYNEQFF.

This clonotype was detected a few times. A much larger clone sits a single nucleotide away, making a read error possible. The chain recombines TRBV7-2 with TRBJ2-2; D not resolved. Germline V gene sequence: CDR1 SGHTA, CDR2 FQGNSA. Trimming stripped 1 base from V and 7 bases from J, with 1 base between. The CDR3 totals 11 residues. CDR3 coding DNA: TGTGCCAGCAGCTTAGACGGGGAGCTGTTTTTT. Protein: CASSLDGELFF. Complete variable domain (other parts from reference TRBV7-2 and TRBJ2-2): GAGVSQSPSNKVTEKGKDVELRCDPISGHTALYWYRQSLGQGLEFLIYFQGNSAPDKSGLPSDRFSAERTGGSVSTLTIQRTQQEDSAVYLCASSLDGELFFGEGSRLTVL.

This clonotype was found many times. The chain employs TRBV20-1 and TRBJ2-3; D is tentatively TRBD1 or TRBD2 (5 bases each). V was trimmed by 5 bases and J by 3 bases, leaving 21 bases between them. Germline V gene data show CDR1 as DFQATT and CDR2 as SNEGSKA (reference sequence). The length of the CDR3 is 16 residues. The CDR3 loop is CSAPPWDGTGTDTQYF. Here the CDR3 DNA reads TGCAGTGCTCCCCCCTGGGACGGGACCGGGACAGATACGCAGTATTTT.

Many counts were recorded for this clonotype. V gene TRBV7-6 combines with J gene TRBJ1-1; TRBD1 is a possible D gene (6 bases). Germline V CDR1 and CDR2: SGHVS, FNYEAQ. The CDR3 length is 17 residues. V dropped 5 bases and J dropped 4 bases, with 23 bases sitting between them. The CDR3 region has the DNA TGTGCCAGCAGCCTGGGGAACGCAGGGGTAATGGGCACTGAAGCTTTCTTT. Protein: CASSLGNAGVMGTEAFF.

The rearrangement uses TRBV20-1 and TRBJ1-4, with 7 bases matching TRBD1. This CDR3 contains 12 residues. V shed 6 bases and J 8 bases; nucleotides not matched to a gene: 6. CDR1 and CDR2 (germline): DFQATT, SNEGSKA (reference sequence). The CDR3 here is CSASRGEEKLFF. DNA for the CDR3: TGCAGTGCCAGCAGGGGGGAGGAAAAACTGTTTTTT.